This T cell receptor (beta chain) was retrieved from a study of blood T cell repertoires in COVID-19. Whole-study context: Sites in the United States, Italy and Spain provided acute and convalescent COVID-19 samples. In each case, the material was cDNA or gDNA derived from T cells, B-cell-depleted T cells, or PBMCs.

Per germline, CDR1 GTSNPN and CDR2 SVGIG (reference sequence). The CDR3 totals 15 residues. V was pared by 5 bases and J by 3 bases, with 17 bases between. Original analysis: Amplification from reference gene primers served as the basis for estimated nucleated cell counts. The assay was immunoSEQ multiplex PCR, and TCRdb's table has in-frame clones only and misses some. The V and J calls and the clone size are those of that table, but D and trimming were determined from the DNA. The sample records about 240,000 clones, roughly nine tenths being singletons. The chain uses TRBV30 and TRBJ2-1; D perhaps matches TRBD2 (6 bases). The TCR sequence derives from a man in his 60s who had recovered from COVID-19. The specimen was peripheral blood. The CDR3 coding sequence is TGTGCCTGGGGCAAGGGGCGGGGTATCTACAATGAGCAGTTCTTC. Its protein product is CAWGKGRGIYNEQFF.